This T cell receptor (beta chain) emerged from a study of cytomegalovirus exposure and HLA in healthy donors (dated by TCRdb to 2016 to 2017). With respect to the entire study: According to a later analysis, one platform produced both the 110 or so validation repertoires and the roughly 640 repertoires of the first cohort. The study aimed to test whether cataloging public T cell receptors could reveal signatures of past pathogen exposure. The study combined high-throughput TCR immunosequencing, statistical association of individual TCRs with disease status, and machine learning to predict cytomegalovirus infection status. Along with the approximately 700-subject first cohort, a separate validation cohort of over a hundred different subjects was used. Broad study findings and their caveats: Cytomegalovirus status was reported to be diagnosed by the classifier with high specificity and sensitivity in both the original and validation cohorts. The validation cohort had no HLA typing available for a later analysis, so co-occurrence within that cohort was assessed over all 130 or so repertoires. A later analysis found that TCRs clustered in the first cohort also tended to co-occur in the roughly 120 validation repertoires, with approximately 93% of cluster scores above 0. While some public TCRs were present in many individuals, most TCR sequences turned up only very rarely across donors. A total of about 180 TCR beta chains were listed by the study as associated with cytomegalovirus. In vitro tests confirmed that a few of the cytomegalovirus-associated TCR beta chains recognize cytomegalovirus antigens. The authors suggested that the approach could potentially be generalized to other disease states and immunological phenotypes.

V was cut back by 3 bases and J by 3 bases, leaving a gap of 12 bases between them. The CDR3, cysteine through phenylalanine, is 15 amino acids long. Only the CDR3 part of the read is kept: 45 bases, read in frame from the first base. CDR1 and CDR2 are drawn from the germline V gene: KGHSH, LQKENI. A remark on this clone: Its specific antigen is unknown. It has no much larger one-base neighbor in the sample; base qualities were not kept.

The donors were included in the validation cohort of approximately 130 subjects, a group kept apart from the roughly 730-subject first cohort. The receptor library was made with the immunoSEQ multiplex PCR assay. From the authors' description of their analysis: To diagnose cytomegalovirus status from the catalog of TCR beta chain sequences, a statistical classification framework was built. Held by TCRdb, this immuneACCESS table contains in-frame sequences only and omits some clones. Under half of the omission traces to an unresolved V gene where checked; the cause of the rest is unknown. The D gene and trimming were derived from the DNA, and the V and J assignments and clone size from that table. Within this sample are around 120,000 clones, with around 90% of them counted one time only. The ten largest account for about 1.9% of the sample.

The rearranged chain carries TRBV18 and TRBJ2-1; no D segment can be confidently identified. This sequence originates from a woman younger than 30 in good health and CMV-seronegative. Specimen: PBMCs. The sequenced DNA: TGTGCCAGCTCACCCGCGTCACCTCACTACAATGAGCAGTTCTTC. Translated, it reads CASSPASPHYNEQFF.